This entry features one T cell receptor (beta chain) sequence. The data belong to a study of blood T cells in healthy people across ages. Germline CDR1 and CDR2: GTSNPN and SVGIG (reference sequence). The CDR3 sequence is 13 residues long. V was pared by 4 bases and J by 5 bases, with 11 bases between. It was with a sample-barcoded 5' primer and a J-beta primer mix that a second PCR of roughly 7 to 12 cycles was run. TCRdb independently ran MiXCR on the 5' RACE reads; one entry per CDR3 protein. The repertoire consists of roughly 1.7 million distinct CDR3 sequences, with 34% occurring once and the leading ten covering around 11%.

The clonotype originates from a woman in her thirties in good health. The chain is built from TRBV30 and TRBJ2-2; perhaps TRBD2 as D (6 bases). Material: blood. In DNA form, the CDR3 reads TGTGCCTGGACCCCCCGGGGGACCGGGGAGCTGTTTTTT. This gives the protein CAWTPRGTGELFF.